A selection of T cell receptor beta chains follows, all from one sample in a study of blood T cell repertoires in COVID-19. Profiled with immunoSEQ multiplex PCR; TCRdb holds only in-frame clones, not every one. The data hold some 100,000 clones, with around 85% observed a single time. The sequencing sample was made of peripheral blood. All receptors derive from a man aged 80 or over with active or convalescent COVID-19. Each CDR3 is given with its conserved first and last residue. Fields, in order: V gene, CDR3 length, clone size, J gene, CDR3 protein. The size field is filled for only some rows; it gives once, few, many or a size class.

v_gene: TRBV20-1; len: 11; abundance: .; j_gene: TRBJ1-1; CDR3aa: CSGRGPTEAFF
v_gene: TRBV30; len: 16; abundance: .; j_gene: TRBJ2-2; CDR3aa: CAWSVPGTGDTGELFF
v_gene: TRBV5-4; len: 17; abundance: once; j_gene: TRBJ2-7; CDR3aa: CASSLVGLGRTTYEQYF
v_gene: TRBV24-1; len: 12; abundance: .; j_gene: TRBJ2-1; CDR3aa: CATSDFRGEQFF
v_gene: TRBV6-2/TRBV6-3; len: 18; abundance: once; j_gene: TRBJ2-3; CDR3aa: CASSYPTGGTTGTDTQYF
v_gene: TRBV29-1; len: 18; abundance: .; j_gene: TRBJ2-2; CDR3aa: CSVTSASGGARGTGELFF
v_gene: TRBV19; len: 17; abundance: .; j_gene: TRBJ2-7; CDR3aa: CASSPRSGGFLGYEQYF
v_gene: TRBV15; len: 17; abundance: .; j_gene: TRBJ2-1; CDR3aa: CATSSYNSGGRYNEQFF
v_gene: TRBV7-2; len: 14; abundance: .; j_gene: TRBJ2-2; CDR3aa: CASSYGFRAGELFF
v_gene: TRBV9; len: 16; abundance: .; j_gene: TRBJ2-3; CDR3aa: CASSVGRSFLTDTQYF
v_gene: TRBV7-2; len: 18; abundance: once; j_gene: TRBJ1-6; CDR3aa: CASSLGPLTGSYNSPLHF
v_gene: TRBV2; len: 15; abundance: .; j_gene: TRBJ1-3; CDR3aa: CASSGQGSSGNTIYF
v_gene: TRBV6-5; len: 16; abundance: .; j_gene: TRBJ2-5; CDR3aa: CASSYSYRGYQETQYF
v_gene: TRBV7-2; len: 16; abundance: .; j_gene: TRBJ1-2; CDR3aa: CASSLDGTGLSYGYTF
v_gene: TRBV19; len: 15; abundance: .; j_gene: TRBJ1-6; CDR3aa: CASSVGRGGNSPLHF
v_gene: TRBV7-8; len: 14; abundance: .; j_gene: TRBJ1-2; CDR3aa: CASSLAGVNYGYTF
v_gene: TRBV9; len: 16; abundance: .; j_gene: TRBJ2-5; CDR3aa: CASSVSGGTYQETQYF
v_gene: TRBV5-8; len: 18; abundance: .; j_gene: TRBJ2-6; CDR3aa: CASSLDGRVSSGANVLTF
v_gene: TRBV3-1/TRBV3-2; len: 16; abundance: once; j_gene: TRBJ2-1; CDR3aa: CASSQVSSGGKNEQFF
v_gene: TRBV14; len: 15; abundance: .; j_gene: TRBJ1-1; CDR3aa: CASSQEGQGNAEAFF
v_gene: TRBV19; len: 13; abundance: .; j_gene: TRBJ2-7; CDR3aa: CASSRGGINEQYF
v_gene: TRBV15; len: 17; abundance: few; j_gene: TRBJ2-7; CDR3aa: CATSTAMDRGPSYEQYF
v_gene: TRBV27; len: 15; abundance: .; j_gene: TRBJ2-7; CDR3aa: CASSPAGTGGYEQYF
v_gene: TRBV7-2; len: 16; abundance: .; j_gene: TRBJ2-7; CDR3aa: CASSTGLAGYSYEQYF
v_gene: TRBV24-1; len: 15; abundance: .; j_gene: TRBJ2-3; CDR3aa: CATSGRTGVSPGKYF
v_gene: TRBV7-8; len: 15; abundance: .; j_gene: TRBJ2-2; CDR3aa: CASSIAGGNTGELFF